The present T cell receptor beta chain was sequenced within a study of blood T cell repertoires in COVID-19. Turning to the study itself: In each case, the material was cDNA or gDNA derived from T cells, B-cell-depleted T cells, or PBMCs.

As processed by the authors: Amplified reference gene primers provided the basis for estimating nucleated cell counts. The method was immunoSEQ multiplex PCR; TCRdb's version includes in-frame clones alone and lacks a portion of them. V, J and clone size were drawn from that table, and D and trimming were deduced from the DNA. The table includes over 100,000 clones, roughly 84% detected once. The CDR3 has 21 residues. Germline CDR1 reads SGHRS; CDR2 reads YFSETQ. Trimming removed 7 bases from V and 6 bases from J; junction bases left unmatched: 25. The study drew participants aged about 18 to 89 years from some 25 US areas. Assignment of participants to cohorts was predicated upon participant-reported clinical history.

The chain couples TRBV5-1 to TRBJ2-1; 13 nucleotides match TRBD2. This sequence originates from a woman in her thirties who had recovered from COVID-19. The sample consisted of PBMCs or T cells enriched from blood (not recorded which). The CDR3 sequence is CASAKGLSGQWTSGSSNEQFF. Written as DNA, the CDR3 is TGCGCCAGCGCCAAAGGCTTGTCGGGACAGTGGACTAGCGGGAGTTCCAATGAGCAGTTCTTC.